The entry below gives a single T cell receptor (beta chain) sequence along with its context. The specificity of this receptor is unknown. This entry is derived from a study of T cells expressing NK-cell markers (dated by TCRdb to the early 2020s). With respect to the entire study: TCR beta-chain repertoires were profiled in sorted CD3+CD56+NKG2C+, CD3+CD56+NKG2C- and CD3+CD56-NKG2C+ T-cell subsets from eight donors. Of the eight sequenced donors, seven were found to be HCMV-seropositive and one was found to be HCMV-seronegative. All eight donors whose samples were sequenced were randomly selected healthy volunteers, three of them men and five women. Illumina HiSeq 2000/2500, MiSeq or NextSeq was used to sequence libraries as 2 x 150 bp reads. Broad study findings and their caveats: Those dominant clonotypes were again the most abundant among CD3+CD56-NKG2C+ cells in a handful of donors, at about 28.3-60.1%. Whether the expanded NKG2C-expressing T cell clones were specific for HCMV antigens was left unclear. In more than five donors, the dominant CD3+CD56+NKG2C+ clonotypes were found to rank among the top 10 CD8+ clonotypes and to make up about 1.0-7.5% of CD8+ T cells.

These reads were obtained on an Illumina HiSeq 2000. 5'RACE template switching, by which a universal primer site and unique molecular identifiers were added, was used to make TCR beta cDNA libraries. Synthesis of cDNA was primed from the TCR beta constant segment and was followed by two consecutive PCR amplification steps. The authors processed their data as follows. Reads were demultiplexed and grouped by UMI with MIGEC, and clonotypes were assembled and quantified with MiTCR. Only TCR cDNA sequences supported by at least two reads were kept to exclude erroneous sequences. The tcR package was used for downstream repertoire analysis, and clonotypes were matched between fractions using CDR3 nucleotide sequence together with V segment. Antigen specificity was annotated against VDJdb with VDJmatch, allowing one amino acid substitution in CDR3. TCRdb reprocessed the public reads and reports one entry per CDR3 protein sequence, without DNA. TCRdb, not the original authors, processed these V and J calls. The table kept for this sample lists about 190,000 distinct CDR3 sequences. The ten top clones hold around 20% of the sample.

The germline V gene sets CDR1 to MGHRA and CDR2 to YSYEKL. There are 15 amino acids in the CDR3, from cysteine to phenylalanine inclusive. The coding DNA is unavailable. HCMV-specific IgG was detected in serum with a commercial ELISA kit to determine HCMV serostatus. Ficoll density gradient centrifugation was used to isolate peripheral blood mononuclear cells from blood. The receptor chain draws on TRBV4-1 and TRBJ2-1. The sequencing input was blood T cells: a sorted CD56 or NKG2C T cell subset, CD4+ or CD8+ T cells, or bulk PBMC T cells (not recorded which). The TCR originated in a man aged 18 to 69 in good health. The CDR3 amino acid sequence is: CASSQDEFSYNEQFF.